This TCR beta chain was sequenced in a study of T cells in Graves' hyperthyroidism and ophthalmopathy. At least ten counts were recorded for this clonotype. Its antigen remains unidentified. In germline, CDR1 is SGDLS, CDR2 YYNGEE. The length of the CDR3 is 14 residues. V shed 3 bases and J shed 2 bases, with 11 bases lying between them. The source material, RNA transcripts, was used to amplify TCR beta CDR3 regions. First-round RT-PCR targeting the TCR CDR3 was performed with the HTBI primer set. In TCRdb, the multiplex PCR reads were re-called with MiXCR into one record per CDR3 protein. The sample has about 510,000 distinct CDR3 sequences, around 15% seen once. Broader study findings: Most expanded thyroid clonotypes above 0.001 recurred in blood.

Input material: blood. The rearrangement links TRBV9 to TRBJ1-2; no firm D call. The receptor's source is a middle-aged woman with Graves' hyperthyroidism. The CDR3 loop is CASSGRTENYGYTF. The CDR3 DNA is TGTGCCAGCAGCGGCCGGACCGAGAACTATGGCTACACCTTC.